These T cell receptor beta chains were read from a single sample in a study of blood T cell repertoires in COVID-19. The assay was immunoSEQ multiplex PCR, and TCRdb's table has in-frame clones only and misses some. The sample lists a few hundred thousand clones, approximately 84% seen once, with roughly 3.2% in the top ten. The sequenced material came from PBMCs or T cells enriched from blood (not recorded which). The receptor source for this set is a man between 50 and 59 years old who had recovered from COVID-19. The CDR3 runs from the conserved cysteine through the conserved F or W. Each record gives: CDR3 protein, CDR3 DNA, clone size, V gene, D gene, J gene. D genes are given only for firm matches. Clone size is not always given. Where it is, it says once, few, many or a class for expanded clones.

CASSLAGQGAYEQYF,TGTGCCAGCAGCTTGGCGGGACAGGGGGCCTACGAGCAGTACTTC,NA,TRBV5-6,TRBD1,TRBJ2-7
CASSFGLIGELFF,TGTGCCAGCAGCTTCGGACTTATCGGGGAGCTGTTTTTT,once,TRBV11-3,NA,TRBJ2-2
CASTQGANTGELFF,TGTGCCAGCACGCAGGGGGCGAACACCGGGGAGCTGTTTTTT,NA,TRBV7-8,TRBD1,TRBJ2-2
CAAEVRGGNTIYF,TGTGCCGCAGAGGTCAGAGGTGGAAACACCATATATTTT,few,TRBV6-5,NA,TRBJ1-3
CASSEYLQTVPEAFF,TGTGCCAGCAGTGAATACTTACAGACAGTCCCTGAAGCTTTCTTT,NA,TRBV25-1,NA,TRBJ1-1
CASSTGAYGYTF,TGTGCCAGCAGTACAGGGGCTTATGGCTACACCTTC,NA,TRBV28,TRBD1,TRBJ1-2
CASSLAPGGSTDTQYF,TGTGCCAGCAGCTTAGCTCCCGGGGGTAGCACAGATACGCAGTATTTT,NA,TRBV7-2,NA,TRBJ2-3
CASTLQGLRIKALHF,TGTGCCAGCACCTTACAGGGGCTAAGGATCAAGGCCCTCCACTTT,NA,TRBV21-1,NA,TRBJ1-6
CASSIGTRSNQPQHF,TGTGCCAGTAGTATTGGCACCCGTAGCAATCAGCCCCAGCATTTT,NA,TRBV19,NA,TRBJ1-5
CASKTVSGANVLTF,TGTGCCAGTAAGACAGTATCTGGGGCCAACGTCCTGACTTTC,NA,TRBV19,NA,TRBJ2-6
CASSISLGLAGLQETQYF,TGTGCCAGTAGTATCTCTCTGGGTCTAGCGGGGCTCCAAGAGACCCAGTACTTC,NA,TRBV19,TRBD2,TRBJ2-5
CASSTVQGAEQYF,TGTGCCAGTAGTACCGTACAGGGAGCCGAGCAGTACTTC,NA,TRBV19,NA,TRBJ2-7
CADGTGAGELFF,TGTGCAGACGGGACAGGGGCCGGGGAGCTGTTTTTT,NA,TRBV2,TRBD1,TRBJ2-2
CASSTTGQGRDYGYTF,TGTGCCAGCAGCACCACCGGACAGGGTCGAGACTATGGCTACACCTTC,NA,TRBV7-9,TRBD1,TRBJ1-2
CASSQGQINSPLHF,TGTGCCAGCAGCCAGGGACAGATAAATTCACCCCTCCACTTT,NA,TRBV3-1/TRBV3-2,TRBD1,TRBJ1-6
CSVRTGNTGELFF,TGCAGCGTTCGGACAGGGAACACCGGGGAGCTGTTTTTT,NA,TRBV29-1,TRBD1,TRBJ2-2
CASSFSWGGNTEAFF,TGTGCCAGCAGTTTTTCCTGGGGCGGGAACACTGAAGCTTTCTTT,NA,TRBV9,NA,TRBJ1-1
CASSIAPEWTQYF,TGTGCCAGTAGTATAGCCCCCGAGTGGACCCAGTACTTC,once,TRBV19,NA,TRBJ2-5
CASNSTKQYF,TGTGCCAGCAACTCGACAAAGCAGTACTTC,NA,TRBV9,NA,TRBJ2-7
CASSLGSALYEQYF,TGTGCCAGCAGCTTAGGTAGCGCACTCTACGAGCAGTACTTC,NA,TRBV11-3,NA,TRBJ2-7
CASSDTDRAPLHF,TGTGCCAGCAGTGACACCGATCGGGCACCCCTCCACTTT,NA,TRBV25-1,NA,TRBJ1-6
CASSLSPGGITSPLHF,TGTGCCAGCAGCTTAAGTCCGGGGGGGATCACTTCACCCCTCCACTTT,NA,TRBV7-8,NA,TRBJ1-6
CASSQDSSGRIGEQFF,TGCGCCAGCAGCCAAGATTCAAGCGGGAGAATCGGGGAGCAGTTCTTC,once,TRBV4-1,TRBD2,TRBJ2-1
CSASQTSGGHNEQFF,TGCAGTGCTAGTCAGACTAGCGGGGGGCACAATGAGCAGTTCTTC,NA,TRBV20-1,TRBD2,TRBJ2-1
CASRNDGSSYEQYF,TGCGCCAGCAGGAATGACGGGAGCTCCTACGAGCAGTACTTC,NA,TRBV5-1,NA,TRBJ2-7
CASSRGLEGDEQFF,TGTGCCAGCAGCCGCGGACTAGAGGGTGATGAGCAGTTCTTC,NA,TRBV6-2/TRBV6-3,TRBD2,TRBJ2-1
CASSATTVVGYGYTF,TGTGCCAGCAGTGCGACGACGGTGGTCGGGTATGGCTACACCTTC,NA,TRBV2,NA,TRBJ1-2
CASGGREVSYEQYF,TGTGCCTCCGGGGGGAGGGAAGTCTCCTACGAGCAGTACTTC,NA,TRBV30,TRBD2,TRBJ2-7
CASSPGGGMAKNIQYF,TGTGCCAGCAGCCCAGGAGGGGGCATGGCCAAAAACATTCAGTACTTC,NA,TRBV9,NA,TRBJ2-4
CASSDVRRGYGYTF,TGCGCCAGCAGTGATGTCAGACGGGGCTATGGCTACACCTTC,NA,TRBV10-1,NA,TRBJ1-2
CASNVAGGREAFF,TGTGCCAGCAACGTAGCAGGGGGGAGGGAAGCTTTCTTT,few,TRBV2,TRBD1,TRBJ1-1
CASSPPPGGRQETQYF,TGTGCCAGCAGCCCCCCCCCGGGAGGACGTCAAGAGACCCAGTACTTC,NA,TRBV7-2,TRBD2,TRBJ2-5
CASSQLGQGNEKLFF,TGTGCCAGCAGTCAACTGGGACAGGGTAATGAAAAACTGTTTTTT,NA,TRBV27,TRBD1,TRBJ1-4
CARLYLGDRGYEQYF,TGTGCCAGACTATACCTGGGGGACAGGGGATACGAGCAGTACTTC,NA,TRBV6-5,TRBD1,TRBJ2-7
CASSSGTRAEQFF,TGTGCCAGCAGTTCCGGGACTAGAGCTGAGCAGTTCTTC,NA,TRBV6-6,TRBD2,TRBJ2-1
CASSQSRMGDEKLFF,TGTGCCAGCAGCCAATCCCGGATGGGCGATGAAAAACTGTTTTTT,NA,TRBV3-1/TRBV3-2,NA,TRBJ1-4
CASSFVGQDGGSPLHF,TGCGCCAGCAGCTTCGTGGGACAGGATGGAGGCTCACCCCTCCACTTT,NA,TRBV5-1,TRBD1,TRBJ1-6
CASSEVSGEQPQHF,TGTGCCAGCAGTGAAGTCTCAGGGGAGCAGCCCCAGCATTTT,NA,TRBV2,NA,TRBJ1-5
CASRQPGHHYEQYF,TGTGCCAGCCGCCAACCGGGACACCATTACGAGCAGTACTTC,NA,TRBV3-1/TRBV3-2,NA,TRBJ2-7
CASRPSGTTNEKLFF,TGTGCCAGCAGGCCATCAGGGACAACTAATGAAAAACTGTTTTTT,NA,TRBV6-6,NA,TRBJ1-4
CATSDGGLAGSPGAQYF,TGTGCCACCAGTGACGGGGGACTAGCGGGGAGCCCTGGGGCCCAGTACTTC,NA,TRBV24-1,TRBD2,TRBJ2-5
CASSLGGPNYGYTF,TGTGCCAGCAGCTTAGGTGGGCCTAACTATGGCTACACCTTC,NA,TRBV7-2,NA,TRBJ1-2
CASGLGTGEAFF,TGTGCTAGTGGTTTGGGGACGGGAGAAGCTTTCTTT,NA,TRBV12-5,NA,TRBJ1-1
CASSPTSADTQYF,TGCGCCAGCAGCCCGACTAGCGCCGACACCCAGTACTTC,NA,TRBV4-1,TRBD2,TRBJ2-5
CASSPQGLAAYNEQFF,TGCGCCAGCAGCCCCCAGGGACTAGCGGCCTACAATGAGCAGTTCTTC,NA,TRBV10-1,TRBD2,TRBJ2-1
CASSLRGPESYEQYF,TGTGCCAGCAGTTTAAGAGGGCCCGAATCCTACGAGCAGTACTTC,once,TRBV27,NA,TRBJ2-7
CASSPRNPGHEQFF,TGTGCCAGCAGCCCCAGAAACCCAGGCCATGAGCAGTTCTTC,NA,TRBV9,NA,TRBJ2-1
CASSLEQGREQFF,TGTGCCAGCAGCTTAGAACAGGGCAGAGAGCAGTTCTTC,NA,TRBV7-3,NA,TRBJ2-1
CASSLGYLSGERNEQFF,TGTGCCAGCAGCTTAGGGTATCTAAGCGGGGAGCGGAATGAGCAGTTCTTC,NA,TRBV11-2,TRBD2,TRBJ2-1
CASSSDYPDRGIGNYGYTF,TGTGCCAGCAGCTCCGATTACCCGGACAGGGGGATAGGCAACTATGGCTACACCTTC,NA,TRBV11-3,TRBD1,TRBJ1-2
CASRLGGLTGNTIYF,TGTGCCAGCAGACTCGGGGGGTTAACTGGAAACACCATATATTTT,NA,TRBV6-5,NA,TRBJ1-3
CASKSSGSAPTYNEQFF,TGTGCCAGTAAGTCTAGCGGGAGTGCCCCCACCTACAATGAGCAGTTCTTC,NA,TRBV28,TRBD2,TRBJ2-1
CASSPLRGRLNQPQHF,TGTGCCAGTAGTCCTCTGCGGGGCCGCCTCAATCAGCCCCAGCATTTT,once,TRBV19,NA,TRBJ1-5
CASSQSEGAETQYF,TGTGCCAGCAGCCAATCAGAGGGGGCGGAGACCCAGTACTTC,NA,TRBV3-1/TRBV3-2,TRBD1,TRBJ2-5
CASSTRTSSYNEQFF,TGTGCCAGTAGTACTCGGACTAGCAGTTACAATGAGCAGTTCTTC,NA,TRBV19,TRBD2,TRBJ2-1
CASSGFSGSQETQYF,TGTGCCAGCAGTGGTTTCAGCGGGAGCCAAGAGACCCAGTACTTC,NA,TRBV25-1,TRBD2,TRBJ2-5
CASSSTGGIVGYTF,TGTGCCAGCAGTTCGACAGGGGGGATAGTTGGCTACACCTTC,NA,TRBV6-5,TRBD1,TRBJ1-2
CASSLEGLAIYEQYF,TGTGCCAGCAGCTTGGAAGGTCTAGCGATTTACGAGCAGTACTTC,NA,TRBV5-5,NA,TRBJ2-7
CASSLTSGRKETQYF,TGTGCCAGCAGTTTAACTAGCGGGAGGAAAGAGACCCAGTACTTC,few,TRBV27,TRBD2,TRBJ2-5
CASSSRTGNQPQHF,TGTGCCAGCAGCTCAAGAACAGGGAATCAGCCCCAGCATTTT,NA,TRBV7-2,NA,TRBJ1-5